The text below deals with one T cell receptor beta chain. This sample was taken from a study of blood T cell repertoires in COVID-19. The overall study: Acute-phase and convalescent COVID-19 samples originated in the United States, Italy and Spain. Sample material is recorded as cDNA or gDNA derived from T cells, B-cell-depleted T cells, or PBMCs.

The CDR3 is 14 amino acids. Germline V gene lookup returns CDR1 SEHNR and CDR2 FQNEAQ (reference sequence). V lost 1 base and J lost 2, with 8 bases in between. Original processing notes: Estimation of nucleated cell counts relied on the amplification of reference gene primers. Here immunoSEQ multiplex PCR was the method, and the copy in TCRdb shows in-frame clones only, minus some. That table is the source of V, J and clone size, and D and trimming were worked out from the DNA. The repertoire includes about 80,000 clones, 84% of them detected once, and 3.5% sits in the top ten. The chain is built from TRBV7-9 and TRBJ1-2; D gene unclear. Sequences were obtained from peripheral blood. The TCR originated in a man aged 45-60 years with acute or convalescent COVID-19. The CDR3 here is CASSLGGGNYGYTF. CDR3 bases: TGTGCCAGCAGCTTAGGGGGAGGCAACTATGGCTACACCTTC.